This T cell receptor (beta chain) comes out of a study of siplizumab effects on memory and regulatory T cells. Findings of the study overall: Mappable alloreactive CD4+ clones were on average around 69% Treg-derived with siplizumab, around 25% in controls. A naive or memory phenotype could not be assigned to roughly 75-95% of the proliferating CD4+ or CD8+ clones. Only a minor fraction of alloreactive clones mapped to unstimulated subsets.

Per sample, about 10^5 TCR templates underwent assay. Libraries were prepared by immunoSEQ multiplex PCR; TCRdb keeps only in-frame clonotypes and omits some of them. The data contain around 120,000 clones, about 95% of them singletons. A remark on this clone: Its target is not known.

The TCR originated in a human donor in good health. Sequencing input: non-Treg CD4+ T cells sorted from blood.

The CDR3 bases are TGTGCCAGTAGTATAGGTCAGGGCAATCAGCCCCAGCATTTT. This sequence encodes CASSIGQGNQPQHF. The chain has TRBV19 and TRBJ1-5; D not certain. V lost 1 base, J lost 2 bases, and 6 bases lay in between. Looked up from germline, CDR1 is LNHDA and CDR2 is SQIVND (reference sequence). CDR3 length equals 14 residues. The variable domain in full, completed from reference TRBV19 and TRBJ1-5, reads DGGITQSPKYLFRKEGQNVTLSCEQNLNHDAMYWYRQDPGQGLRLIYYSQIVNDFQKGDIAEGYSVSREKKESFPLTVTSAQKNPTAFYLCASSIGQGNQPQHFGDGTRLSIL.